Listed below are T cell receptor beta chains from one sample, sequenced in a study of blood T cell repertoires in COVID-19. Using immunoSEQ multiplex PCR, the repertoire was profiled, and TCRdb retains in-frame clones only, with some absent. Among roughly 150,000 clones listed, 80% to 95% were seen once. What was sequenced was peripheral blood. These receptors were collected from an older woman with COVID-19, enrolled during active disease. The CDR3 runs from the conserved cysteine through the conserved F or W. The order of the fields is CDR3 protein, clone size, J gene, V gene. Rows give clone size only sometimes, using once, few, many, or a class for an expanded clone.

CDR3 protein: CASSPPSGIGYNEQFF; clone size: .; J gene: TRBJ2-1; V gene: TRBV18
CDR3 protein: CASSDSANIPNYGYTF; clone size: .; J gene: TRBJ1-2; V gene: TRBV6-4
CDR3 protein: CASSLQGIVNTEAFF; clone size: .; J gene: TRBJ1-1; V gene: TRBV11-1
CDR3 protein: CASRRALAGGSNTQYF; clone size: .; J gene: TRBJ2-3; V gene: TRBV2
CDR3 protein: CASGLQGNQPQHF; clone size: .; J gene: TRBJ1-5; V gene: TRBV19
CDR3 protein: CASSQDWGGGTGELFF; clone size: .; J gene: TRBJ2-2; V gene: TRBV3-1/TRBV3-2
CDR3 protein: CASSQALRDREKLFF; clone size: .; J gene: TRBJ1-4; V gene: TRBV4-3
CDR3 protein: CASSRSDRGRSGNTIYF; clone size: .; J gene: TRBJ1-3; V gene: TRBV13
CDR3 protein: CASSTRTGADTQYF; clone size: .; J gene: TRBJ2-3; V gene: TRBV7-9
CDR3 protein: CASRTRAQGYYEQYF; clone size: .; J gene: TRBJ2-7; V gene: TRBV6-5
CDR3 protein: CASSSNSGTGPYEQYF; clone size: .; J gene: TRBJ2-7; V gene: TRBV21-1
CDR3 protein: CASSYAGGVTEAFF; clone size: .; J gene: TRBJ1-1; V gene: TRBV6-5
CDR3 protein: CASSQGWNSPLHF; clone size: once; J gene: TRBJ1-6; V gene: TRBV2
CDR3 protein: CASSIGGQFSNQPQHF; clone size: .; J gene: TRBJ1-5; V gene: TRBV19
CDR3 protein: CASSTSTGTTPLHF; clone size: .; J gene: TRBJ1-6; V gene: TRBV11-1
CDR3 protein: CSGTGGSGTEAFF; clone size: .; J gene: TRBJ1-1; V gene: TRBV29-1